This TCR beta chain was sequenced in a study of blood T cell repertoires in COVID-19. TCRdb's table, derived via immunoSEQ multiplex PCR, lists solely in-frame clones and lacks some. The top ten clones hold more than 5.5% of a sample with about 100,000 clones, roughly 92% of them seen once. V dropped 0 bases and J dropped 2 bases, with 8 bases sitting between them. The germline CDR1 and CDR2 sequences are MNHEY and SVGAGI. There are 15 residues in the CDR3. V gene TRBV6-5 combines with J gene TRBJ1-5, with D tentatively TRBD1 (5 bases). Specimen: peripheral blood. The source is a man in his 70s with acute or convalescent COVID-19. The CDR3 DNA follows: TGTGCCAGCAGTTACTCCAGGGTCGGCAATCAGCCCCAGCATTTT. Protein: CASSYSRVGNQPQHF.